The clone carrying this T cell receptor (beta chain) has at least ten counts. This CDR3 region has 14 residues. Trimming cost V 1 base and J 8 bases; bases outside gene matches: 5. Germline assignment: CDR1 SGHAT and CDR2 FQDESV (reference sequence). These data belong to a study of T cells in Graves' hyperthyroidism and ophthalmopathy. Turning to the study itself: Peripheral blood was collected at initial diagnosis, before any treatment.

Using RNA transcripts as the source, TCR beta CDR3 regions were amplified. The HTBI primer set was used in a first-round RT-PCR of the TCR CDR3. TCRdb re-called the multiplex PCR reads with MiXCR, one entry per CDR3 protein. The sample includes roughly 420,000 distinct CDR3 sequences, approximately 15% of them seen just once. The authors deemed Graves' hyperthyroidism stable absent ophthalmopathy progression within 18 months. What was sequenced was blood. V and J are TRBV11-1 and TRBJ2-4, with TRBD2 matching over 7 bases. The source is a woman under 30 with Graves' hyperthyroidism. In DNA form, the CDR3 reads TGTGCCAGCAGCTTAGGCAACGGACTAGACATTCAGTACTTC. Protein: CASSLGNGLDIQYF.